A single sample gave rise to the 20 T cell receptor beta chains below, sequenced in a study of blood T cell repertoires in COVID-19. Only in-frame clones appear in the TCRdb table, and some are missing; sequencing was by immunoSEQ multiplex PCR. The sample has fewer than 200,000 clones; roughly 79% are singletons. Sequencing was done on a sample of peripheral blood. The source is a middle-aged woman with COVID-19, enrolled during active disease.

The sample holds a few counts of this clone. The rearrangement links TRBV6-5 to TRBJ1-1, with TRBD1 matching 8 bases. The CDR3 has 13 residues. The V gene end was trimmed by 7 bases and the J gene end by 4 bases; junction bases not matched to a gene: 5. The germline V gene encodes CDR1 MNHEY and CDR2 SVGAGI. The CDR3 sequence is CASTSTGGTEAFF. CDR3 coding DNA: TGTGCCAGCACCTCAACAGGGGGCACTGAAGCTTTCTTT.

This clone was picked up a small number of times. The rearrangement uses TRBV2 and TRBJ1-6; 7 nucleotides line up with TRBD1. Germline CDR1 reads SNHLY; CDR2 reads FYNNEI. Germline trimming cut 6 bases from V and 18 bases from J; bases unmatched to any gene: 8. The CDR3 totals 11 residues. In DNA, the CDR3 is TGTGCCAGCAGAGACTCGGACAGGCACCACTTT. It encodes CASRDSDRHHF.

The V and J genes are TRBV7-2 and TRBJ2-5; D call uncertain. CDR1 is SGHTA, CDR2 FQGNSA, per germline. CDR3 length equals 14 residues. V gave up 2 bases and J gave up 8 bases, with 15 bases separating them. The chain's CDR3 is CASSLLPNQPTQYF. The DNA of the CDR3 is TGTGCCAGCAGCTTACTTCCTAATCAACCCACCCAGTACTTC.

This chain uses TRBV7-9 with TRBJ2-1; possibly TRBD1 for D (6 bases). The V gene's germline CDR1 is SEHNR and CDR2 FQNEAQ (reference sequence). This CDR3 contains 15 residues. V lost 5 bases and J 4 bases, leaving 15 bases between the germline ends. For the CDR3, the DNA is TGTGCCAGCAGCCCGAAGACAGGATATTACAATGAGCAGTTCTTC. As protein: CASSPKTGYYNEQFF. The entire variable domain, with the rest obtained from reference TRBV7-9 and TRBJ2-1, is as follows: DTGVSQNPRHKITKRGQNVTFRCDPISEHNRLYWYRQTLGQGPEFLTYFQNEAQLEKSRLLSDRFSAERPKGSFSTLEIQRTEQGDSAMYLCASSPKTGYYNEQFFGPGTRLTVL.

In this sample, this clone turned up once. CDR3 residues: CASWTGADTQYF. The CDR3 nucleotides are TGTGCCAGCTGGACAGGGGCAGATACGCAGTATTTT. The chain is built from TRBV27 and TRBJ2-3, with 9 bases fitting TRBD1. Looked up from germline, CDR1 is MNHEY and CDR2 is SMNVEV (reference sequence). The CDR3 covers 12 residues. The V and J ends lost 8 bases and 4 bases, in that order; junction bases with no gene match: 1.

The gene calls are TRBV19 and TRBJ1-1, with a possible D match to TRBD1 (5 bases). CDR3 length equals 12 residues. Germline lookup yields CDR1 LNHDA and CDR2 SQIVND (reference sequence). V dropped 6 bases and J dropped 7 bases, with 12 bases sitting between them. CDR3 sequence: CASSWGGNEAFF. CDR3 DNA: TGTGCCAGTAGCTGGGGGGGTAATGAAGCTTTCTTT.

This rearrangement joins TRBV7-2 to TRBJ2-7; tentative D call: TRBD2 (6 bases). Germline assignment: CDR1 SGHTA and CDR2 FQGNSA. The CDR3 is 15 amino acids. V lost 5 bases and J 3 bases, leaving 17 bases between the germline ends. This chain's CDR3 is CASSREGTGDYEQYF. CDR3 nucleotide sequence: TGTGCCAGCAGCCGCGAGGGGACGGGGGACTACGAGCAGTACTTC.

The genes are TRBV30 and TRBJ1-5; TRBD1 matches at 7 bases. CDR3 length equals 16 residues. Germline CDR1 and CDR2: GTSNPN and SVGIG (reference sequence). V shed 1 base and J 3 bases; nucleotides not matched to a gene: 9. The DNA for the CDR3 is TGTGCCTGGAGTGAGAGTTACAGGGGTGACAATCAGCCCCAGCATTTT. Translation: CAWSESYRGDNQPQHF.

The chain uses TRBV24-1 and TRBJ2-5; D uncertain. V gave up 4 bases and J gave up 5 bases, with 19 bases separating them. The CDR3 sequence is 16 residues long. CDR1 is KGHDR and CDR2 is SFDVKD in the germline V gene. CDR3 amino acids: CATSDPRGSERETQYF. DNA for the CDR3: TGTGCCACCAGTGACCCAAGAGGTTCTGAGAGGGAGACCCAGTACTTC.

The chain has TRBV5-4 and TRBJ1-2; D is possibly TRBD1 (5 bases). The germline V and J ends were trimmed by 4 bases and 8 bases, with 18 bases remaining between them. The CDR3 runs to 14 residues. Germline V gene lookup returns CDR1 SGHNT and CDR2 YYREEE (reference sequence). This chain's CDR3 is CASSATQAVWGYTF. Written as DNA, the CDR3 is TGTGCCAGCAGCGCGACACAGGCTGTGTGGGGCTACACCTTC.

This clone was seen a handful of times. This chain uses TRBV4-1 with TRBJ1-1; TRBD1 matches 8 bases. J was trimmed by 5 bases and V by 1 base; bases with no gene match: 12. The CDR3 spans 17 residues. Germline-derived CDR1 and CDR2 are MGHRA and YSYEKL. CDR3 region: CASSQAPRIQGATEAFF. The CDR3 DNA sequence: TGCGCCAGCAGCCAAGCTCCACGGATCCAGGGGGCAACTGAAGCTTTCTTT.

The chain has TRBV3-1 (or the pseudogene TRBV3-2) and TRBJ1-4, with D tentatively TRBD1 (6 bases). The CDR3 spans 16 residues. The germline V gene has CDR1 LGHDT and CDR2 YNNKEL (reference sequence). V was pared by 4 bases and J by 0 bases, with 12 bases between. In DNA form, the CDR3 reads TGTGCCAGCAGCCCTGACAGGCTAACAACTAATGAAAAACTGTTTTTT. The encoded protein is CASSPDRLTTNEKLFF.

This clone was detected many times. The chain employs TRBV2 and TRBJ1-4, with D tentatively TRBD1 (6 bases). V lost 3 bases and J 16 bases, leaving 21 bases between the germline ends. CDR3 length equals 14 residues. The germline gives CDR1 SNHLY, CDR2 FYNNEI. The CDR3 reads CASSELGAKPSGFF. The CDR3 coding sequence is TGTGCCAGCAGTGAGTTGGGGGCAAAACCTTCAGGGTTTTTT.

The chain combines TRBV30 with TRBJ1-2, with D possibly being TRBD1 (5 bases). This CDR3 region has 11 residues. Germline CDR1 reads GTSNPN; CDR2 reads SVGIG (reference sequence). Between the trimmed V and J ends, which lost 5 bases and 4 bases, there was a span of 8 bases. This CDR3 is CAWGAPYGYTF. CDR3 in DNA: TGTGCCTGGGGGGCCCCCTATGGCTACACCTTC. The full variable domain, in which reference TRBV30 and TRBJ1-2 provide the parts outside the CDR3, is SQTIHQWPATLVQPVGSPLSLECTVEGTSNPNLYWYRQAAGRGLQLLFYSVGIGQISSEVPQNLSASRPQDRQFILSSKKLLLSDSGFYLCAWGAPYGYTFGSGTRLTVV.

In this sample, this clone turned up many times. Within the sample, other DNA sequences also encode this same CDR3. This chain uses TRBV6-5 with TRBJ1-2, with D maybe TRBD1 (6 bases). Germline-derived CDR1 and CDR2 are MNHEY and SVGAGI. The CDR3 contains 12 residues. Trimming removed 6 bases at V and 4 bases at J, with 9 bases between. The CDR3 nucleotides read TGTGCCAGCAGAAAGGACAGCTATGGCTACACCTTC. As protein: CASRKDSYGYTF.

This clone has more than one count but fewer than ten. The V call is TRBV15, the J call TRBJ2-7; weak D call: TRBD2 (7 bases). Between the trimmed V and J ends, which lost 3 bases and 2 bases, there was a span of 17 bases. Per the germline V gene, CDR1 is LNHNV and CDR2 is YYDKDF (reference sequence). The CDR3 has 16 amino acids. CDR3 DNA: TGTGCCACCAGCAGTCACAGCGGGACACCAACCTACGAGCAGTACTTC. The encoded protein is CATSSHSGTPTYEQYF.

The rearrangement uses TRBV6-5 and TRBJ1-4, with D perhaps matching TRBD1 (5 bases). V was trimmed by 6 bases and J by 8 bases, leaving 16 bases between them. The CDR3 runs to 14 residues. Germline lookup yields CDR1 MNHEY and CDR2 SVGAGI. CDR3 loop: CASRTGRGGEKLFF. The CDR3 nucleotides read TGTGCCAGCAGGACCGGGAGGGGTGGGGAAAAACTGTTTTTT.

The genes are TRBV5-1 and TRBJ2-2; 8 bases align to TRBD1. The CDR3 is 15 amino acids. Germline V gene lookup returns CDR1 SGHRS and CDR2 YFSETQ. J was trimmed by 6 bases and V by 2 bases; bases with no gene match: 6. In DNA form, the CDR3 reads TGCGCCAGCAGCTTCACTTTGACAGGGGCCGGGGAGCTGTTTTTT. Translating it yields CASSFTLTGAGELFF.

This chain uses TRBV5-1 with TRBJ2-1; TRBD1 matches 9 bases. CDR1 is SGHRS, CDR2 YFSETQ, per germline. CDR3 length: 17 residues. With V trimmed by 3 bases and J by 7 bases, 14 bases remained unmatched. CDR3 coding DNA: TGCGCCAGCAGCTGGGGACAGGGCGCGTTCGGGAGGAATGAGCAGTTCTTC. It is translated as CASSWGQGAFGRNEQFF.

This clone came up a few times. The chain has TRBV4-1 and TRBJ2-2; possibly TRBD1 for D (7 bases). Germline lookup yields CDR1 MGHRA and CDR2 YSYEKL. Trimming took 4 bases from V and 7 from J, leaving 13 bases between them. This CDR3 has 14 residues. CDR3 in amino acids: CASSPTGRGGELFF. CDR3 DNA sequence: TGCGCCAGCAGCCCGACAGGGCGGGGCGGGGAGCTGTTTTTT.